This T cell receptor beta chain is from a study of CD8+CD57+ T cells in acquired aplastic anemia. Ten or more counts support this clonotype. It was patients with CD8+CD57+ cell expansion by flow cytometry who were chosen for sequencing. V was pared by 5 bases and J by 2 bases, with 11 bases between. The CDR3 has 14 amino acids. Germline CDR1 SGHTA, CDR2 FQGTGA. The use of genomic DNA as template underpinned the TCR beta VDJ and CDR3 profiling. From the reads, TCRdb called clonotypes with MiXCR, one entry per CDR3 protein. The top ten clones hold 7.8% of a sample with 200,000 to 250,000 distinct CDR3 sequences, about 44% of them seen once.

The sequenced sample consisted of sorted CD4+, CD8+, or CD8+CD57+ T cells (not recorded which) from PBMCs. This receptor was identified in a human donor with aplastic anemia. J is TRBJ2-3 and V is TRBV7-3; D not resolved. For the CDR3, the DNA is TGTGCCAGCAGCCCAAGTTTGCCCACAGATACGCAGTATTTT. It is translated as CASSPSLPTDTQYF. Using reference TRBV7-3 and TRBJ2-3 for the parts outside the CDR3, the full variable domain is GAGVSQTPSNKVTEKGKYVELRCDPISGHTALYWYRQSLGQGPEFLIYFQGTGAADDSGLPNDRFFAVRPEGSVSTLKIQRTERGDSAVYLCASSPSLPTDTQYFGPGTRLTVL.